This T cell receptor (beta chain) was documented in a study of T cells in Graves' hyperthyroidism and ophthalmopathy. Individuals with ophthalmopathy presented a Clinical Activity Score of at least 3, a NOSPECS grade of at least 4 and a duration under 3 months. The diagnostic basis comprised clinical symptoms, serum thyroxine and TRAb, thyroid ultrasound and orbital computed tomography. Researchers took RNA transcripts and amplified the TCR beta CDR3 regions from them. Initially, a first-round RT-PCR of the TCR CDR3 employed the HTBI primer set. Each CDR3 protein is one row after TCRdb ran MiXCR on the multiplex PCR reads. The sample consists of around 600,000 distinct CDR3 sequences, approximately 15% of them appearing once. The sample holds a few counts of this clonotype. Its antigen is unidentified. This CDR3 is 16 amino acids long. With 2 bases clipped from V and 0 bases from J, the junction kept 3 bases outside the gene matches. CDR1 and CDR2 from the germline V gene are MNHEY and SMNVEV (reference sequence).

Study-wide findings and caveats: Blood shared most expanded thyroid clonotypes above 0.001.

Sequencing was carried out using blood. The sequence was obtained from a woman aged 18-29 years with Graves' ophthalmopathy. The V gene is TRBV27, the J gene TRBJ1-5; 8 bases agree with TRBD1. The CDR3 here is CASSLRTGNSNQPQHF. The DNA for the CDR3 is TGTGCCAGCAGTTTAAGGACAGGGAATAGCAATCAGCCCCAGCATTTT.